The clone carrying this T cell receptor beta chain was seen just once. Antigen unknown. The source of the sample is a study of T cell clonotyping in hematopoietic cell transplantation. Overall study context: Cytoreduction preceded collection of pretransplant recipient samples. Study results and limitations: CD4 and CD8 repertoire contributions could not be separated without sorting.

Germline values: CDR1 MNHNS, CDR2 SASEGT. V gave up 4 bases and J gave up 6 bases, with 10 bases separating them. The CDR3 runs 13 residues. The data were produced by immunoSEQ multiplex PCR, yet TCRdb's version contains in-frame clones alone and is incomplete. This table has tens of thousands of clones, roughly 85% appearing once. Time point: recipient sample about 28 days before transplant, after cytoreduction. Blood collection times were about day -28 and days 30, 100, 180 posttransplant. J is TRBJ1-5 and V is TRBV6-1; the D is unclear. Sequences were derived from peripheral blood mononuclear cells, sampled before stem cell transplant. The receptor was derived from a man aged 55 to 70 with acute myeloid leukemia. Some clones in this sample may be carry-over from other donors' samples. Here the CDR3 DNA reads TGTGCCAGCAGTGGGGGTGACGGTCAGCCCCAGCATTTT. Translated: CASSGGDGQPQHF.